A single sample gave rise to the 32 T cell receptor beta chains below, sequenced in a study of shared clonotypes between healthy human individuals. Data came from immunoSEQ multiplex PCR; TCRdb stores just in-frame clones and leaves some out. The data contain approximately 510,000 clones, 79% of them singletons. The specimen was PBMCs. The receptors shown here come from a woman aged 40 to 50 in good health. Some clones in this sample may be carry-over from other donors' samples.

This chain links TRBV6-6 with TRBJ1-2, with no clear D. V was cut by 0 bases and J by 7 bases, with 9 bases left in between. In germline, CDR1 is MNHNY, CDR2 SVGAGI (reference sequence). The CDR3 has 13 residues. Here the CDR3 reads CASSYSTEVGYTF. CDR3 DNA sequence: TGTGCCAGCAGTTACTCGACTGAGGTTGGCTACACCTTC.

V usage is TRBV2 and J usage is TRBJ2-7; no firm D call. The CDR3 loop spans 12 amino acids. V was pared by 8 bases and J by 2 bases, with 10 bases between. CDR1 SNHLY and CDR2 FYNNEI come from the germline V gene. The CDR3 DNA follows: TGTGCCAGCGTGTACCAGGCCTACGAGCAGTACTTC. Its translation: CASVYQAYEQYF.

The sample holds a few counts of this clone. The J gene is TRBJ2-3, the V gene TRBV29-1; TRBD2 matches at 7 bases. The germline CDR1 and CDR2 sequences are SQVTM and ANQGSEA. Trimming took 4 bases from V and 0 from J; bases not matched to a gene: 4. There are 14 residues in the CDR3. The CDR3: CSVAMGGSTDTQYF. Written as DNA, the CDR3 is TGCAGCGTTGCAATGGGGGGGAGCACAGATACGCAGTATTTT.

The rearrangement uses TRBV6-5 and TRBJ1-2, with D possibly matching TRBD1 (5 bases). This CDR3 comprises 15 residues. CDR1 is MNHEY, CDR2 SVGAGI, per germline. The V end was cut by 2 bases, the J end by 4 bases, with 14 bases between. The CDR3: CASSYGFGGGYGYTF. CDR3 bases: TGTGCCAGCAGTTACGGCTTTGGGGGAGGCTATGGCTACACCTTC.

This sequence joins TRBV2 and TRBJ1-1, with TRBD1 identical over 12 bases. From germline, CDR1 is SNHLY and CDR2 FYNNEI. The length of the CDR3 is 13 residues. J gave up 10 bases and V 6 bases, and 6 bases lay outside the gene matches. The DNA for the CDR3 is TGTGCCAGCAGCGTGGGACAGGGGGCTTTAGCTTTCTTT. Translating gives CASSVGQGALAFF.

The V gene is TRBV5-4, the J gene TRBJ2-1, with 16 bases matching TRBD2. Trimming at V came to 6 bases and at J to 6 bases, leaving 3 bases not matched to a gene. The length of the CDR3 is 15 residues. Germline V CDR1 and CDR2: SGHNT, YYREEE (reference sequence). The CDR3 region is CASTGTSGRGNEQFF. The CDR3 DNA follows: TGTGCCAGCACCGGGACTAGCGGGAGGGGCAATGAGCAGTTCTTC. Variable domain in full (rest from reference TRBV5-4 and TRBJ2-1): ETGVTQSPTHLIKTRGQQVTLRCSSQSGHNTVSWYQQALGQGPQFIFQYYREEENGRGNFPPRFSGLQFPNYSSELNVNALELDDSALYLCASTGTSGRGNEQFFGPGTRLTVL.

The chain's CDR3 is CASSVDSLGYDGYTF. As DNA, the CDR3 is TGTGCCAGCAGCGTAGACTCTCTCGGGTATGATGGCTACACCTTC. V usage is TRBV9 and J usage is TRBJ1-2; no clear D gene. There are 15 residues in the CDR3. CDR1 and CDR2 (germline): SGDLS, YYNGEE. V dropped 0 bases and J dropped 6 bases, with 15 bases sitting between them. Complete variable domain (other parts from reference TRBV9 and TRBJ1-2): DSGVTQTPKHLITATGQRVTLRCSPRSGDLSVYWYQQSLDQGLQFLIQYYNGEERAKGNILERFSAQQFPDLHSELNLSSLELGDSALYFCASSVDSLGYDGYTFGSGTRLTVV.

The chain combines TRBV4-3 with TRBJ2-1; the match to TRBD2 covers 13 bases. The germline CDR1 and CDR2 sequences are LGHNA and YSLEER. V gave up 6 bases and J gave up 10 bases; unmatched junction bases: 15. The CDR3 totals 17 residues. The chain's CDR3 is CASRRDSTSGRAVEQFF. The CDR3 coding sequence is TGCGCCAGCAGGCGCGACTCTACTAGCGGGAGGGCAGTGGAGCAGTTCTTC.

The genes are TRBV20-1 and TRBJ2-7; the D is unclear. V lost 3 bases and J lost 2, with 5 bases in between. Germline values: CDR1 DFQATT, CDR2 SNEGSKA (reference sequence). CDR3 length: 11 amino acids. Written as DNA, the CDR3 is TGCAGTGCTAGTACGGCCTACGAGCAGTACTTC. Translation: CSASTAYEQYF.

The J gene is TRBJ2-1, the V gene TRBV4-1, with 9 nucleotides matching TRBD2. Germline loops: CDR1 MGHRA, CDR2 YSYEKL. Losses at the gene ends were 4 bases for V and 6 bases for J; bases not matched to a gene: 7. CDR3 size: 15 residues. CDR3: CASSLMGLAPNEQFF. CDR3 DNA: TGCGCCAGCAGCCTCATGGGACTAGCTCCCAATGAGCAGTTCTTC.

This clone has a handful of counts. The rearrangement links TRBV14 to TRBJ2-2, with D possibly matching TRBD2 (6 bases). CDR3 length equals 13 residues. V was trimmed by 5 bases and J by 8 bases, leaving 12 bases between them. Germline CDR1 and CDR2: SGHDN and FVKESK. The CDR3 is CASSYLRGGELFF. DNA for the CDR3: TGTGCCAGCAGCTACCTCCGGGGGGGGGAGCTGTTTTTT.

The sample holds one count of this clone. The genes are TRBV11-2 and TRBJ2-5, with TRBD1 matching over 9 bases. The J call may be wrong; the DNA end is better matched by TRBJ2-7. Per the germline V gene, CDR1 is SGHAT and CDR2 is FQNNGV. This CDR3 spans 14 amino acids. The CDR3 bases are TGTGCCAGCAGCTCGGGACAGGGACTCTACGAGCAGTACTTC. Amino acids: CASSSGQGLYEQYF.

This chain's CDR3 is CASSRGGRGNEKLFF. The CDR3 coding sequence is TGTGCCAGCAGTCGGGGGGGGCGCGGTAATGAAAAACTGTTTTTT. The rearrangement links TRBV28 to TRBJ1-4; D perhaps matches TRBD1 (6 bases). V gave up 5 bases and J gave up 4 bases, with 14 bases separating them. CDR1 and CDR2 (germline): MDHEN, SYDVKM. This CDR3 contains 15 residues.

CDR3 DNA sequence: TGTGCCAGCAGTTGGACTAGCGGCACAGATACGCAGTATTTT. Encoded protein: CASSWTSGTDTQYF. The gene calls are TRBV2 and TRBJ2-3; 9 bases fit TRBD2. The CDR3 has 14 amino acids. V shed 5 bases and J 1 base; nucleotides not matched to a gene: 1. CDR1 is SNHLY, CDR2 FYNNEI, per germline.

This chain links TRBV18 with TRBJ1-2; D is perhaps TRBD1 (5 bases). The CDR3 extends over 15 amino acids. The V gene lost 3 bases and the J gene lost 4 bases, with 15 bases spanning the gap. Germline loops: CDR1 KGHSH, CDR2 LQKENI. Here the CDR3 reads CASSPQGTGSYGYTF. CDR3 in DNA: TGTGCCAGCTCACCCCAGGGTACGGGGTCCTATGGCTACACCTTC.

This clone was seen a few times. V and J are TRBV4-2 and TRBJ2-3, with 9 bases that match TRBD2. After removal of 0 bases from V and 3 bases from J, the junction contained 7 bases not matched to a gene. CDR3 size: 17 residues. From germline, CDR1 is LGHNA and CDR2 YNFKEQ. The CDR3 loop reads CASSQDGREGGTDTQYF. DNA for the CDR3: TGTGCCAGCAGCCAAGACGGGCGGGAGGGCGGAACAGATACGCAGTATTTT.

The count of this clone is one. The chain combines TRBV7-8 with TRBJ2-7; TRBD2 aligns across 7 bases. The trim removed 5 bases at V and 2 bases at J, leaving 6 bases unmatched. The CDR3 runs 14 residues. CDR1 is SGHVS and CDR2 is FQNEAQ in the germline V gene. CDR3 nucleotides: TGTGCCAGCAGCGCCGGGACTATCACCTACGAGCAGTACTTC. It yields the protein CASSAGTITYEQYF.

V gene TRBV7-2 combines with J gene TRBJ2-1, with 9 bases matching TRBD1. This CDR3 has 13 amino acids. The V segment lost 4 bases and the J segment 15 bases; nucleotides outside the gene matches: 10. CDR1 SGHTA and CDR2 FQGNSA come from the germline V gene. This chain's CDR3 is CASSSRTGEYWFF. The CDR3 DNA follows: TGTGCCAGCAGCTCGAGGACAGGGGAATATTGGTTCTTC.

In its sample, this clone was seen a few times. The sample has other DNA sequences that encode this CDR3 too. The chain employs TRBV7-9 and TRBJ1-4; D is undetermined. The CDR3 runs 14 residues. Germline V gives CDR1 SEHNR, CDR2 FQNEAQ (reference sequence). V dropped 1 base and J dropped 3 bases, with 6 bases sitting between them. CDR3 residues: CASSLGQANEKLFF. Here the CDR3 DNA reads TGTGCCAGCAGCTTAGGGCAGGCTAATGAAAAACTGTTTTTT.

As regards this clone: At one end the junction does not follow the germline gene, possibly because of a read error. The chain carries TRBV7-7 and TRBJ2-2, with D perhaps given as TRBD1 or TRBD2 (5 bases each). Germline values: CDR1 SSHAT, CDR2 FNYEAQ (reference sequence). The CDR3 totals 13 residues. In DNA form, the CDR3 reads TGTGCTAGCAGCTTAGAGAGGGGCGGGGAGCTGTTTTTT. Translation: CASSLERGGELFF.

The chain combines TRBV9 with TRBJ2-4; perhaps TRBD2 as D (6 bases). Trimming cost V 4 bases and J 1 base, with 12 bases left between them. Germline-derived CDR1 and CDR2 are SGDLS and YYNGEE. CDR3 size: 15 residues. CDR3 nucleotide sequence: TGTGCCAGCAGCAGTCCTAGCGACGCCAAAAACATTCAGTACTTC. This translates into CASSSPSDAKNIQYF. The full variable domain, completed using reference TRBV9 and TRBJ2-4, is DSGVTQTPKHLITATGQRVTLRCSPRSGDLSVYWYQQSLDQGLQFLIQYYNGEERAKGNILERFSAQQFPDLHSELNLSSLELGDSALYFCASSSPSDAKNIQYFGAGTRLSVL.

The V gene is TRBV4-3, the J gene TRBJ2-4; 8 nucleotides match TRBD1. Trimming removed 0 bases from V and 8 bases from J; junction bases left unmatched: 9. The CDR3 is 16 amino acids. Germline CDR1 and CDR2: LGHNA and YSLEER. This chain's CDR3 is CASSQDSQGAPDIQYF. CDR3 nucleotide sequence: TGCGCCAGCAGCCAAGATTCGCAGGGGGCGCCGGACATTCAGTACTTC.

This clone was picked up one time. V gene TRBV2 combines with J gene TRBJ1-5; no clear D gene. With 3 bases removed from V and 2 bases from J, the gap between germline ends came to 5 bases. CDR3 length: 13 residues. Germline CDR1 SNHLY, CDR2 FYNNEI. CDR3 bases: TGTGCCAGCAGTGACACGGGCAATCAGCCCCAGCATTTT. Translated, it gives CASSDTGNQPQHF.

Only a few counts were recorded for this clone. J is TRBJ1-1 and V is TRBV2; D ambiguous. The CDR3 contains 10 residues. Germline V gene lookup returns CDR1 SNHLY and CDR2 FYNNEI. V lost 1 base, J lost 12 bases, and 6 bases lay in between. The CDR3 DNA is TGTGCCAGCAGTGAAGTCGAATCTTTCTTT. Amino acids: CASSEVESFF.

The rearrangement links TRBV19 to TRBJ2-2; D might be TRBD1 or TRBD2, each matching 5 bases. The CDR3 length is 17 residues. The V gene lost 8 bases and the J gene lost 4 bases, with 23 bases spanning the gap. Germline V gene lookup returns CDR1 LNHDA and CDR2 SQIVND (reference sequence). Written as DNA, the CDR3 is TGTGCCAGTGCGGACAAGTTGGGGAATCGGGGCACCGGGGAGCTGTTTTTT. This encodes CASADKLGNRGTGELFF.

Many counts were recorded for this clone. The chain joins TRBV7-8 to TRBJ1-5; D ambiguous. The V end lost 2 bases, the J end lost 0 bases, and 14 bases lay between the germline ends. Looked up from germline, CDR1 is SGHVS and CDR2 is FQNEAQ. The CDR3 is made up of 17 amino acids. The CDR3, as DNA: TGTGCCAGCAGCTTAAGGCAGGCGGACTATAGCAATCAGCCCCAGCATTTT. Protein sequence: CASSLRQADYSNQPQHF.

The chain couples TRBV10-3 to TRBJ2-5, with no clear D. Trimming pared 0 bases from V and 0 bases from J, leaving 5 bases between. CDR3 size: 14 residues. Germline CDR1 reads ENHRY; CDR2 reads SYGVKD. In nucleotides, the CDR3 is TGTGCCATCAGTGAGTCTGACCACCAAGAGACCCAGTACTTC. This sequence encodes CAISESDHQETQYF.

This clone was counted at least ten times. In DNA form, the CDR3 reads TGTGCCAGCAGCCCCCGCTTGGAGGCTAGCGGCACAGATACGCAGTATTTT. Its protein product is CASSPRLEASGTDTQYF. This rearrangement joins TRBV4-2 to TRBJ2-3, with TRBD2 as a possible D gene (6 bases). The CDR3 extends over 17 amino acids. Trimming cost V 4 bases and J 1 base, with 18 bases left between them. Germline lookup yields CDR1 LGHNA and CDR2 YNFKEQ.

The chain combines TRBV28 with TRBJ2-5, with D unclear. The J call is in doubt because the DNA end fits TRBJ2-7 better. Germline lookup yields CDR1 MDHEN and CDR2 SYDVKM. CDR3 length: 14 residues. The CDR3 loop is CASSLMKFYSEQYF. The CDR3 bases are TGTGCCAGCAGTTTAATGAAGTTTTACAGCGAGCAGTACTTC.

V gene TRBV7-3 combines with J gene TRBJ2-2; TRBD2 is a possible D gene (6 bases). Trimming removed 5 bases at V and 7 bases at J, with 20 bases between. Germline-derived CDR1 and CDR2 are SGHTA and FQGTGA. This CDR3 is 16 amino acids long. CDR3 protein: CASSPRDSLGGGELFF. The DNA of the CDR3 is TGTGCCAGCAGCCCCAGGGACTCCCTGGGGGGCGGGGAGCTGTTTTTT.

CDR3 region: CASSLGASAAPSYEQYF. DNA for the CDR3: TGTGCCAGCAGCTTAGGGGCCTCGGCGGCACCCTCCTACGAGCAGTACTTC. The V and J genes are TRBV7-6 and TRBJ2-7; D is ambiguous. There are 17 residues in the CDR3. V was cut by 1 base and J by 0 bases, with 16 bases left in between. CDR1 is SGHVS and CDR2 is FNYEAQ in the germline V gene.

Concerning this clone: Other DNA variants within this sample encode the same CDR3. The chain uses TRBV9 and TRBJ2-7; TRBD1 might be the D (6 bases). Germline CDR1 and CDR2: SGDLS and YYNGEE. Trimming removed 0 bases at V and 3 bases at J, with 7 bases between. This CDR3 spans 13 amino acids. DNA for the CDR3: TGTGCCAGCAGCGTAGCACAGGGCTACGAGCAGTACTTC. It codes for CASSVAQGYEQYF.